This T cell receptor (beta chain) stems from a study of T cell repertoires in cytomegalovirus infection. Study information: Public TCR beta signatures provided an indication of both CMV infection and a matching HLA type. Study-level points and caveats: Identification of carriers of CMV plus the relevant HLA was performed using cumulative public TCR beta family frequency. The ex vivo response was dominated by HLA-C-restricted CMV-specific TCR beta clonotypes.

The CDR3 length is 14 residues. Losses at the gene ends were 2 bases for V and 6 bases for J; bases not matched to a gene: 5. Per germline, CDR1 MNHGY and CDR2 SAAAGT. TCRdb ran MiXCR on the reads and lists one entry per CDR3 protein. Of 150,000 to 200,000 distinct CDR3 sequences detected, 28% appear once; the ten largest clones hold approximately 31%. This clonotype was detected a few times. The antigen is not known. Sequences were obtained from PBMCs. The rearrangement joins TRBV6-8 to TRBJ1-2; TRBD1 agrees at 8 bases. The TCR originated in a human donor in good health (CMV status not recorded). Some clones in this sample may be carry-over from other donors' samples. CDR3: CASSYDRGGNGYTF. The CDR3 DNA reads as TGTGCCAGCAGTTACGACAGGGGCGGTAATGGCTACACCTTC.